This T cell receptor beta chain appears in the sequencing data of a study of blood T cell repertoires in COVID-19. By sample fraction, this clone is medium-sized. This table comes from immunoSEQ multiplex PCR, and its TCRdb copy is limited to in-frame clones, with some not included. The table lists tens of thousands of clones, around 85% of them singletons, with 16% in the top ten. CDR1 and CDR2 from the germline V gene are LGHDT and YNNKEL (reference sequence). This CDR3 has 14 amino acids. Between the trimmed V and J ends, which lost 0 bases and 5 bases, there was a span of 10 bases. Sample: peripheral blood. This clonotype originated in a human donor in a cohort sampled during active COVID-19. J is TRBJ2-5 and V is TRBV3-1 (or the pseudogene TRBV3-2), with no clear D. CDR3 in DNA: TGTGCCAGCAGCCAAGATAACTACCGGGAGACCCAGTACTTC. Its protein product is CASSQDNYRETQYF.